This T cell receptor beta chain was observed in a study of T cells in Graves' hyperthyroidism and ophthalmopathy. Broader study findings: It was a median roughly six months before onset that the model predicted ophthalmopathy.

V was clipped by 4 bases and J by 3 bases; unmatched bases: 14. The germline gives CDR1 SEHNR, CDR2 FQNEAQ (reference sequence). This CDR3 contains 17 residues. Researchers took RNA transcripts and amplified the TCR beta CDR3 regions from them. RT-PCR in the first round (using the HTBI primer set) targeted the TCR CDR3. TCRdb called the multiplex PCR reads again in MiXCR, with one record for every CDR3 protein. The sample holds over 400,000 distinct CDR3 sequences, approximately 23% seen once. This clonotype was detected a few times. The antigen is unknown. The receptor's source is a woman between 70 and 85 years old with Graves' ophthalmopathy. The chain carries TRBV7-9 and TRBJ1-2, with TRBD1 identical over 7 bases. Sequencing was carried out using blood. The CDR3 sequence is CASSSPTTGPVYYGYTF. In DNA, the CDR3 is TGTGCCAGCAGCTCTCCAACGACAGGGCCCGTCTACTATGGCTACACCTTC.